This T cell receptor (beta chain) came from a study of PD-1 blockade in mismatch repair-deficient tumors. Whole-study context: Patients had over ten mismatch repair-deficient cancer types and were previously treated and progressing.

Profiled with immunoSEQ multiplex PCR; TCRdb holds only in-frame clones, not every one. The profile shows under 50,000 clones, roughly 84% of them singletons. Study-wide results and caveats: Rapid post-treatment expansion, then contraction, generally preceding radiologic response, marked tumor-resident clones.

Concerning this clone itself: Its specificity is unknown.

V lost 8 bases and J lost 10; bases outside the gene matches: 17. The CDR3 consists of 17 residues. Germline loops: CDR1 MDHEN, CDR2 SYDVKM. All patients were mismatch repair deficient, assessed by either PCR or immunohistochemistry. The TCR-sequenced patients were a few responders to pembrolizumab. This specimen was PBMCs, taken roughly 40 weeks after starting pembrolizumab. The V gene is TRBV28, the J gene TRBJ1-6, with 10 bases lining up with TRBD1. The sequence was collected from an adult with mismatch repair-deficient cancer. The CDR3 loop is CASSRIGTGVSRSPLHF. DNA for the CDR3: TGTGCCAGCTCAAGGATAGGGACAGGGGTGTCGAGGTCACCCCTCCACTTT.